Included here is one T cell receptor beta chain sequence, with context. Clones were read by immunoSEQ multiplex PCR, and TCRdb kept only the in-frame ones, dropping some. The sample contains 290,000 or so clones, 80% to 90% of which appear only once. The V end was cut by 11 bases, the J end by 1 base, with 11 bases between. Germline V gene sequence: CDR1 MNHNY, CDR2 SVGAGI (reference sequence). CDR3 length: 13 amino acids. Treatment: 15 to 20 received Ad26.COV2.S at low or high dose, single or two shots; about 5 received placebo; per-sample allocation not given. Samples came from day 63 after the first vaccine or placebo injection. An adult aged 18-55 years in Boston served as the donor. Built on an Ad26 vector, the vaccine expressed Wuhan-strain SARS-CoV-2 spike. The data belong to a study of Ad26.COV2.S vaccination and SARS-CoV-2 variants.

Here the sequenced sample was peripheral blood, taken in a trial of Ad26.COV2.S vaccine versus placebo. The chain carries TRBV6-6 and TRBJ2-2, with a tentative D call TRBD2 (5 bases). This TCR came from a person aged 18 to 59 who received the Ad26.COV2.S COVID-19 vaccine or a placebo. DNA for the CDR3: TGTGCCGGCCGGGAATGGAACACCGGGGAGCTGTTTTTT. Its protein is CAGREWNTGELFF.